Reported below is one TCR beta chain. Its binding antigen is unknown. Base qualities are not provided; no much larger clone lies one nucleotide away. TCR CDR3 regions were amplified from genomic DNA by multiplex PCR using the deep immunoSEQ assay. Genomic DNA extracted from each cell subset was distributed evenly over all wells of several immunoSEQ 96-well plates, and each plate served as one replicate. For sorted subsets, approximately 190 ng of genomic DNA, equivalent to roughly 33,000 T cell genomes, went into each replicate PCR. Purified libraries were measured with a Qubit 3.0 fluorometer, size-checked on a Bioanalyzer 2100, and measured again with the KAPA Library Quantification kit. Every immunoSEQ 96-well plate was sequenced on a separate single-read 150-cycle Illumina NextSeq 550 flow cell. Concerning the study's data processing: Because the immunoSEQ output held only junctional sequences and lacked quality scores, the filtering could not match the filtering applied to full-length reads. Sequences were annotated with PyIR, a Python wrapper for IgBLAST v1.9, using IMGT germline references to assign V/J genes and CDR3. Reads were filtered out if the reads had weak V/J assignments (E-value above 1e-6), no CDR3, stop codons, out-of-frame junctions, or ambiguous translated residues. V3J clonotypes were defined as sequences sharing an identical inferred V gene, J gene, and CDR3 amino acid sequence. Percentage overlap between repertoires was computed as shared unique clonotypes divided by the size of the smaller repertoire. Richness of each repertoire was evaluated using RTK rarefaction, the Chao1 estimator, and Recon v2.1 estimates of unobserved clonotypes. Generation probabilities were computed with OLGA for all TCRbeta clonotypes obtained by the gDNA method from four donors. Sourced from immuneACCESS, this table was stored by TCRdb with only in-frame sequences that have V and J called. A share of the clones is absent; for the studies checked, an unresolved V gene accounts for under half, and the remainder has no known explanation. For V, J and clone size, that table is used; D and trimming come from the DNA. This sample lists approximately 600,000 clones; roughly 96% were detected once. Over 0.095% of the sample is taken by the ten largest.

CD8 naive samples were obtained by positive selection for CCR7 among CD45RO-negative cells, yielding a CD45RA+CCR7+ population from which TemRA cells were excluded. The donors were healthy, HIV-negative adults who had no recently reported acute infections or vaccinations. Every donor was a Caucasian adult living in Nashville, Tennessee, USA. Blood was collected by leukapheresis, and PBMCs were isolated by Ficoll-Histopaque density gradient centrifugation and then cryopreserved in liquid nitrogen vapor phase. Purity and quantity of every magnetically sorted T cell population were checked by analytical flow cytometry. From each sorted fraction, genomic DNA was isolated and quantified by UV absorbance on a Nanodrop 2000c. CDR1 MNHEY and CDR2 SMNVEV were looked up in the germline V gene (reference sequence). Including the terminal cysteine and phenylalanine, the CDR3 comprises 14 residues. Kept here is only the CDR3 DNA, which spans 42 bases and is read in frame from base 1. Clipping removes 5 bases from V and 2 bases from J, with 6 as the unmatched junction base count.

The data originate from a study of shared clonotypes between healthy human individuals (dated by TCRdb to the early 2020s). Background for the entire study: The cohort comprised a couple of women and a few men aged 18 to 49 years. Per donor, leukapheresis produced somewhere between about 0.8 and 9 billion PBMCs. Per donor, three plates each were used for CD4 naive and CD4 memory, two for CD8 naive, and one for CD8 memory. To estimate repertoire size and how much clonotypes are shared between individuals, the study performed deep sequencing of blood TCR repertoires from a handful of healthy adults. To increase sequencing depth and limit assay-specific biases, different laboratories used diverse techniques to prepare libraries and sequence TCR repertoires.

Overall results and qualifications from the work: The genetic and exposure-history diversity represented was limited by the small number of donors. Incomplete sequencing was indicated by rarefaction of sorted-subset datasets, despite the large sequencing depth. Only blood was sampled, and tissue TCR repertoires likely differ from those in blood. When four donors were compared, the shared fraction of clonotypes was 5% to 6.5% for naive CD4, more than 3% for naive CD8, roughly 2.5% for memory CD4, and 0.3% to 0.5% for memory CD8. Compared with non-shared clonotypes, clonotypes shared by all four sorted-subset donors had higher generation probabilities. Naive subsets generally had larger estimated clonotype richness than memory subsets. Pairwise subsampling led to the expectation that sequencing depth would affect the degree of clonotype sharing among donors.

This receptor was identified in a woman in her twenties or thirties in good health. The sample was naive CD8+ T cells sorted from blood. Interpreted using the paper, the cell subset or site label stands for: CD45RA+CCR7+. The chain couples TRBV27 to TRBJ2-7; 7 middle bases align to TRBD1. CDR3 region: CASSPQGETYEQYF. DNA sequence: TGTGCCAGCAGTCCGCAGGGGGAAACCTACGAGCAGTACTTC.